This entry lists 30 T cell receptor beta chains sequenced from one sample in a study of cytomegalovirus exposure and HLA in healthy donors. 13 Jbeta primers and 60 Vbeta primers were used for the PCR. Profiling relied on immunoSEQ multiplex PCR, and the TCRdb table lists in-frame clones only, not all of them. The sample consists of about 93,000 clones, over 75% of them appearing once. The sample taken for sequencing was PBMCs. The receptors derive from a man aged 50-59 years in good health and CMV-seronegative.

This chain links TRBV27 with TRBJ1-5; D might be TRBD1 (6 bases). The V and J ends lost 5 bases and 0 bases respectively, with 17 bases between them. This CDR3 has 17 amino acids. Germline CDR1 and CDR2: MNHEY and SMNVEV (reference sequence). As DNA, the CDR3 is TGTGCCAGCAGTAAACAGGGTGGAGTTATTAGCAATCAGCCCCAGCATTTT. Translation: CASSKQGGVISNQPQHF.

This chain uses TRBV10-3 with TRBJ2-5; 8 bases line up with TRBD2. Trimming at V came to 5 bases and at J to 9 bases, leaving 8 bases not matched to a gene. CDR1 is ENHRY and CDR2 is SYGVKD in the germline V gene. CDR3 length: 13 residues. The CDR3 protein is CAISPGTSDPQYF. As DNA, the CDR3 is TGTGCCATCAGTCCAGGGACTAGTGATCCCCAGTACTTC.

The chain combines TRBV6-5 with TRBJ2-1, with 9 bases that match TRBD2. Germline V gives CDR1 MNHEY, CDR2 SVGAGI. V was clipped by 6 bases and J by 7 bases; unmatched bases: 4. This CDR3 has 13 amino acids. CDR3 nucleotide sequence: TGTGCCAGCAGCCAGCGGGGGGTAAATGAGCAGTTCTTC. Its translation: CASSQRGVNEQFF.

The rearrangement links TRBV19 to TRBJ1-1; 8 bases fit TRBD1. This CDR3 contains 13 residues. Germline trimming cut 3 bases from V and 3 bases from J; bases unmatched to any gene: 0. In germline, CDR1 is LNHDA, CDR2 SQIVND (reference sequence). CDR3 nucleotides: TGTGCCAGTAGTATGGACAGGGACACTGAAGCTTTCTTT. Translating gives CASSMDRDTEAFF. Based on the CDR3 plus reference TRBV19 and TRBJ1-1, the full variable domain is DGGITQSPKYLFRKEGQNVTLSCEQNLNHDAMYWYRQDPGQGLRLIYYSQIVNDFQKGDIAEGYSVSREKKESFPLTVTSAQKNPTAFYLCASSMDRDTEAFFGQGTRLTVV.

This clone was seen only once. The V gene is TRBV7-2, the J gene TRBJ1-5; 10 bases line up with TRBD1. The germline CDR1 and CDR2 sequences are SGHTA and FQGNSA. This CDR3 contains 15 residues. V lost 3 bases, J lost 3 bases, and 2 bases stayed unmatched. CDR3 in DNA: TGTGCCAGCAGCTTGGGACAGGGGCACAATCAGCCCCAGCATTTT. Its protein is CASSLGQGHNQPQHF.

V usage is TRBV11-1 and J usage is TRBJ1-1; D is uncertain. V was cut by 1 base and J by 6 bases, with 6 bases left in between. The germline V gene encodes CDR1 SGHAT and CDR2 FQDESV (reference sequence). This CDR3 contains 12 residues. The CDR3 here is CASSLDAAEAFF. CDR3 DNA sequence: TGTGCCAGCAGCTTAGACGCGGCTGAAGCTTTCTTT. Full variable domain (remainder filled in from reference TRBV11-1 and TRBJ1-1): EAEVAQSPRYKITEKSQAVAFWCDPISGHATLYWYRQILGQGPELLVQFQDESVVDDSQLPKDRFSAERLKGVDSTLKIQPAELGDSAMYLCASSLDAAEAFFGQGTRLTVV.

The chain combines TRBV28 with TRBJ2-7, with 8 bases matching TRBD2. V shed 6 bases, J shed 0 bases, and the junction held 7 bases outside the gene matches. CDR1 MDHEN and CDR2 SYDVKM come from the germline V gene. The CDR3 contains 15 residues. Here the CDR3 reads CASRDGGRNSYEQYF. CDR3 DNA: TGTGCCAGCAGGGATGGCGGGAGGAACTCCTACGAGCAGTACTTC.

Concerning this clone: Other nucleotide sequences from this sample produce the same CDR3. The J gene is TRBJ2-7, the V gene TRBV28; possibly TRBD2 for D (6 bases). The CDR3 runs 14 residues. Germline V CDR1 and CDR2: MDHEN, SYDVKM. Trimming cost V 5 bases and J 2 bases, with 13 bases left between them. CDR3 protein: CASSPGLGAYEQYF. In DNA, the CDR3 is TGTGCCAGCAGTCCGGGACTGGGGGCCTACGAGCAGTACTTC.

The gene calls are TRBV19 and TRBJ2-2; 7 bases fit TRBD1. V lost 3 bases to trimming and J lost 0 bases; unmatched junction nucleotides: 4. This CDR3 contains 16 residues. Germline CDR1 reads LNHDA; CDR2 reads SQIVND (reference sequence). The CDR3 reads CASSIEGQTNTGELFF. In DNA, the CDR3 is TGTGCCAGTAGTATTGAGGGACAGACGAACACCGGGGAGCTGTTTTTT.

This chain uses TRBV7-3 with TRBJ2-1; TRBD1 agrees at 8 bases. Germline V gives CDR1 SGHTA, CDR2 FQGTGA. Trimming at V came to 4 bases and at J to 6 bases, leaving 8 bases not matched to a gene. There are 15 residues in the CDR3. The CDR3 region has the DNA TGTGCCAGCAGCTCTGACAGGGGAAGTTTCAATGAGCAGTTCTTC. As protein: CASSSDRGSFNEQFF.

This CDR3 is CSVEGSDLDTQYF. The CDR3 DNA reads TGCAGCGTTGAAGGTAGCGACCTAGATACGCAGTATTTT. This sequence joins TRBV29-1 and TRBJ2-3; weak D call: TRBD2 (5 bases). V was trimmed by 1 base and J by 5 bases, leaving 10 bases between them. This CDR3 contains 13 residues. From germline, CDR1 is SQVTM and CDR2 ANQGSEA.

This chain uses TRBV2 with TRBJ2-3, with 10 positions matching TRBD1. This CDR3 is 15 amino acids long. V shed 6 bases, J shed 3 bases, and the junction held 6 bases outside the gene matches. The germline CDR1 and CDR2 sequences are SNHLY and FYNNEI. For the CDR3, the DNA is TGTGCCAGCAGCGCCGGACAGGGGGGGACAGATACGCAGTATTTT. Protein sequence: CASSAGQGGTDTQYF.

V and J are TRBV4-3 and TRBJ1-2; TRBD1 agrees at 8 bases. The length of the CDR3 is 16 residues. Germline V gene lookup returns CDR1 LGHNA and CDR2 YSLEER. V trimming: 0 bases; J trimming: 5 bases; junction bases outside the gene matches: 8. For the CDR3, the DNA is TGCGCCAGCAGCCAAGAAAAGGGGACAGGAGTATATGGCTACACCTTC. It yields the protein CASSQEKGTGVYGYTF.

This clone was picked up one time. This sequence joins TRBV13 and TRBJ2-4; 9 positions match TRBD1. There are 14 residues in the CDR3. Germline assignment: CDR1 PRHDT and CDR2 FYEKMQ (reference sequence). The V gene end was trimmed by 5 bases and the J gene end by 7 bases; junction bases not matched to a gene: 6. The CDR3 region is CASSPGTGSNIQYF. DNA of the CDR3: TGTGCCAGCAGCCCCGGGACAGGGTCGAACATTCAGTACTTC. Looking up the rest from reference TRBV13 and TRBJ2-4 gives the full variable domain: AAGVIQSPRHLIKEKRETATLKCYPIPRHDTVYWYQQGPGQDPQFLISFYEKMQSDKGSIPDRFSAQQFSDYHSELNMSSLELGDSALYFCASSPGTGSNIQYFGAGTRLSVL.

The CDR3 DNA is TGCGCCAGCTGCCAGGGGCCACCTTTGTTCGACGAGCAGTACTTC. Amino acid sequence: CASCQGPPLFDEQYF. V is TRBV10-2 and J is TRBJ2-7, with D perhaps matching TRBD1 (6 bases). Germline V gives CDR1 WSHSY, CDR2 SAAADI. The ends were cut back, 8 bases at V and 5 bases at J, with 22 bases in the middle. The CDR3 totals 15 residues.

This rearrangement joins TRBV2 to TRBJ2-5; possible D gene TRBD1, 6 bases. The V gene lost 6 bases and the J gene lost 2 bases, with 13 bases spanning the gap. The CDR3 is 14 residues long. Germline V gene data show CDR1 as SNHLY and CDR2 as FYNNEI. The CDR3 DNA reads TGTGCCAGCAGGGCGACAGGCCATCAAGAGACCCAGTACTTC. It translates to CASRATGHQETQYF.

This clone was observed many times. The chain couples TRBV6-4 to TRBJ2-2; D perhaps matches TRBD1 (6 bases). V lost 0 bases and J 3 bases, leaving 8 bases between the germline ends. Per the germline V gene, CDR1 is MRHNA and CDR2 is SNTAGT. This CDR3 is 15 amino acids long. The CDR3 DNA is TGTGCCAGCAGTGACTCGGGGGCGCACACCGGGGAGCTGTTTTTT. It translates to CASSDSGAHTGELFF.

The chain's CDR3 is CASSKVHPLKQGARYEQYF. Written as DNA, the CDR3 is TGTGCCAGCAGCAAAGTTCACCCTTTGAAACAGGGGGCGAGGTACGAGCAGTACTTC. J is TRBJ2-7 and V is TRBV21-1; no check of the table's D call, TRBD1, against the DNA was made. TRBV21-1 is reported as a pseudogene. This CDR3 contains 19 residues.

The CDR3 sequence is CASSWEGSPDYGYTF. CDR3 coding DNA: TGTGCCAGCAGTTGGGAGGGATCCCCTGACTATGGCTACACCTTC. The gene calls are TRBV28 and TRBJ1-2; D is unresolved. The CDR3 length is 15 residues. V shed 4 bases and J shed 3 bases, with 15 bases lying between them. Germline V gives CDR1 MDHEN, CDR2 SYDVKM.

The CDR3 protein is CASSQLGLAGVNEQFF. Written as DNA, the CDR3 is TGCGCCAGCAGCCAATTGGGACTAGCGGGAGTAAATGAGCAGTTCTTC. The chain couples TRBV4-1 to TRBJ2-1, with 14 bases fitting TRBD2. CDR1 and CDR2 from the germline V gene are MGHRA and YSYEKL. J gave up 7 bases and V 2 bases, and 4 bases lay outside the gene matches. The CDR3 contains 16 residues.

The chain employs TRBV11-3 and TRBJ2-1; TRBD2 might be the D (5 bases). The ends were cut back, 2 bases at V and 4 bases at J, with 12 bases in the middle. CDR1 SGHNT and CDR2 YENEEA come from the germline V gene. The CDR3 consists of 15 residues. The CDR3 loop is CASSLRGNPYNEQFF. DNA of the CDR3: TGTGCCAGCAGCTTACGGGGAAATCCATACAATGAGCAGTTCTTC.

The DNA for the CDR3 is TGTGCCAGCAGCCTTCGACGGACTAGCTCTCCAGATACGCAGTATTTT. Its translation: CASSLRRTSSPDTQYF. The chain is built from TRBV14 and TRBJ2-3; TRBD2 matches at 8 bases. CDR3 length equals 16 residues. Germline assignment: CDR1 SGHDN and CDR2 FVKESK. V shed 4 bases and J 4 bases; nucleotides not matched to a gene: 10.

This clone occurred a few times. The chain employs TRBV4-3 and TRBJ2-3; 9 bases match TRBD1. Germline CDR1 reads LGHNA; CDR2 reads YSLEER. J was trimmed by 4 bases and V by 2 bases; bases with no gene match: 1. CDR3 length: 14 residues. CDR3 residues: CASSQRQGADTQYF. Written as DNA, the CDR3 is TGCGCCAGCAGCCAAAGACAGGGGGCAGATACGCAGTATTTT.

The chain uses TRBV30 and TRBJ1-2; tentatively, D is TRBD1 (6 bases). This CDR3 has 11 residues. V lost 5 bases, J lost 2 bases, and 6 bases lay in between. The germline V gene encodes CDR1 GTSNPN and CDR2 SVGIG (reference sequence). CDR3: CAWGTNYGYTF. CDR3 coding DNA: TGTGCCTGGGGGACAAACTATGGCTACACCTTC.

CDR3 amino acids: CASSAEESTEAFF. The CDR3 nucleotides read TGTGCCAGCAGTGCTGAAGAGAGTACTGAAGCTTTCTTT. The chain is built from TRBV6-4 and TRBJ1-1; D remains unclear. The CDR3 runs 13 residues. Germline lookup yields CDR1 MRHNA and CDR2 SNTAGT. V lost 4 bases, J lost 5 bases, and 11 bases lay in between.

The DNA for the CDR3 is TGTGCCAGCAGCTTGGGGACAGAAAATGAAAAACTGTTTTTT. This codes for CASSLGTENEKLFF. The chain carries TRBV5-4 and TRBJ1-4; possibly TRBD1 for D (6 bases). Germline loops: CDR1 SGHNT, CDR2 YYREEE (reference sequence). With 0 bases removed from V and 5 bases from J, the gap between germline ends came to 8 bases. The CDR3 totals 14 residues.

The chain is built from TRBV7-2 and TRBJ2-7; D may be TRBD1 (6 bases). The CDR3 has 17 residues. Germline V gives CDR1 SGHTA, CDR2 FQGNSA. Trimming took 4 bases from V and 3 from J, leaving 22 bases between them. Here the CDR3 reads CASSSRVDRDNFYEQYF. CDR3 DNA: TGTGCCAGCAGCTCAAGGGTGGACCGGGACAACTTCTACGAGCAGTACTTC.

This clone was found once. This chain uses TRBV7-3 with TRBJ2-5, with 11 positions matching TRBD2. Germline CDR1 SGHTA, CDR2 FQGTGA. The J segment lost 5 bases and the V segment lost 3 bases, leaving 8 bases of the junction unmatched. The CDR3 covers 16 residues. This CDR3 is CASSFSGRALGETQYF. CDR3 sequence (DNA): TGTGCCAGCAGCTTTAGCGGGAGGGCCCTCGGGGAGACCCAGTACTTC.

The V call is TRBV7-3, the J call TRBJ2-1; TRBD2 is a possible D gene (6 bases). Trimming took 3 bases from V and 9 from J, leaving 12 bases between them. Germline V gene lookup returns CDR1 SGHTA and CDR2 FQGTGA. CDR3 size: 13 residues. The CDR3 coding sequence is TGTGCCAGCAGCTTCGGGTCGGGAGTTGAGCAGTTCTTC. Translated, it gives CASSFGSGVEQFF.

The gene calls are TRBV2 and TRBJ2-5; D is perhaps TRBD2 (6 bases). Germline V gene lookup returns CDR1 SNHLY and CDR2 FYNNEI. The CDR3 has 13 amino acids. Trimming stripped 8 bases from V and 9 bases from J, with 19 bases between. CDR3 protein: CASRGPTSGAQYF. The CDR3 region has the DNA TGTGCCAGCCGCGGACCTACTTCGGGGGCCCAGTACTTC. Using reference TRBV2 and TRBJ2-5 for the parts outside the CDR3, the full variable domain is EPEVTQTPSHQVTQMGQEVILRCVPISNHLYFYWYRQILGQKVEFLVSFYNNEISEKSEIFDDQFSVERPDGSNFTLKIRSTKLEDSAMYFCASRGPTSGAQYFGPGTRLLVL.